Reported below is one T cell receptor (beta chain). Its antigen is unknown. No much larger clonotype is one base removed from it; base qualities were not supplied. These data belong to a study of cytomegalovirus exposure and HLA in healthy donors (dated by TCRdb to 2017 to 2019). Study-level background: A later analysis indicated that the 95 to 150 validation repertoires were generated on the platform also employed for the 700 or so repertoires of the first cohort. The study was designed to test whether signatures of past pathogen exposure could be identified by cataloging public T cell receptors. The study combined high-throughput TCR immunosequencing, statistical association of individual TCRs with disease status, and machine learning to predict cytomegalovirus infection status. A separate validation cohort of 90 to 150 different subjects was used in addition to the approximately 700-subject first cohort. The investigation overall reported the following: In both the original and validation cohorts, the classifier was reported to diagnose cytomegalovirus status with high specificity and sensitivity. A total of 150 to 200 TCR beta chains were listed by the study as associated with cytomegalovirus. The authors suggested that the approach could potentially be generalized to other disease states and immunological phenotypes. All 120 or so repertoires were used to score co-occurrence in the validation cohort in a later analysis, because that analysis had no HLA typing for the cohort. In vitro tests confirmed that a few of the cytomegalovirus-associated TCR beta chains recognize cytomegalovirus antigens. Of the cluster scores, approximately 95% were above 0 in a later analysis, which found that TCRs clustered in the first cohort also tended to co-occur in the 130 or so validation repertoires. Across donors, most TCR sequences were observed very rarely, whereas some public TCRs were present in many individuals.

Libraries came from the immunoSEQ multiplex PCR assay. As for how the authors treated the data: A statistical classification framework was built for diagnosing cytomegalovirus status from the catalog of TCR beta chain sequences. The table comes from immuneACCESS by way of TCRdb, which keeps in-frame sequences with V and J called. Part of the clones is missing from these tables; in studies checked, under half for an unresolved V gene and the rest for unknown reasons. V, J and clone size reflect that table, while D and trimming were determined from the DNA. This sample is represented by 95,000 to 150,000 clones; more than 75% of them were singletons. The ten largest clones represent under 2.5% of the sample. The donors were included in the validation cohort of some 120 subjects, a group kept apart from the roughly 730-subject first cohort. Trimming takes 3 bases from V and 8 bases from J, and the germline ends sit 14 bases apart. CDR1 and CDR2 are read off the germline V gene (reference sequence) as SEHNR and FQNEAQ. CDR3 length: 15 amino acids, cysteine to phenylalanine. Only CDR3 DNA is held: 45 bases, read in frame from base 1.

The clonotype originates from a woman in her twenties or thirties in good health and CMV-seronegative. The material sequenced was PBMCs. The rearranged segments are TRBV7-9 and TRBJ1-6; D gene: possibly TRBD1, on 5 matching bases. The CDR3 here reads CASSLTDLGYSPLHF. The DNA sequence follows: TGTGCCAGCAGCTTGACAGATTTAGGGTATTCACCCCTCCACTTT.